The entry below describes one TCR beta chain. The data belong to a study of cytomegalovirus exposure and HLA in healthy donors. Study background: A preliminary data release comprised around 85 million unique TCRs obtained from HLA-typed donors.

The primer mix had 60 Vbeta and 13 Jbeta primers. Sequenced by immunoSEQ multiplex PCR; TCRdb stores in-frame clones only, minus some. The table lists around 150,000 clones, 80% to 90% of them singletons. Germline CDR1 reads MGHRA; CDR2 reads YSYEKL. The CDR3 is 14 amino acids. Deletions cut 2 bases from V and 1 base from J, with 8 bases between. The specimen sequenced was PBMCs. This receptor was obtained from a man between 50 and 59 years old in good health and CMV-seropositive. V is TRBV4-1 and J is TRBJ1-2, with no clear D. CDR3 bases: TGCGCCAGCAGCCAATTCCAGGATAACTATGGCTACACCTTC. Its protein product is CASSQFQDNYGYTF.